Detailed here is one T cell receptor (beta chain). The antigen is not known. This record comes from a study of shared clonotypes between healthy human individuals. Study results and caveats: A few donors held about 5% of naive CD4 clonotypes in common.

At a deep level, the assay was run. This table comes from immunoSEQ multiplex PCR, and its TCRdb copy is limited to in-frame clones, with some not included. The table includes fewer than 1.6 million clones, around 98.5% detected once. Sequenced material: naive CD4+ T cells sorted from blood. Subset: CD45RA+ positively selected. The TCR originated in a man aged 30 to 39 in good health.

CDR3 nucleotides: TGTGCCAGCTCACCACCGTCATGGGCCGCGACAGGAGGCACAGATACGCAGTATTTT. Protein: CASSPPSWAATGGTDTQYF. The chain has TRBV18 and TRBJ2-3; a weak D match, TRBD1 (6 bases). The V end was cut by 0 bases, the J end by 1 base, with 20 bases between. The CDR3 is 19 amino acids. Germline V gene lookup returns CDR1 KGHSH and CDR2 LQKENI.